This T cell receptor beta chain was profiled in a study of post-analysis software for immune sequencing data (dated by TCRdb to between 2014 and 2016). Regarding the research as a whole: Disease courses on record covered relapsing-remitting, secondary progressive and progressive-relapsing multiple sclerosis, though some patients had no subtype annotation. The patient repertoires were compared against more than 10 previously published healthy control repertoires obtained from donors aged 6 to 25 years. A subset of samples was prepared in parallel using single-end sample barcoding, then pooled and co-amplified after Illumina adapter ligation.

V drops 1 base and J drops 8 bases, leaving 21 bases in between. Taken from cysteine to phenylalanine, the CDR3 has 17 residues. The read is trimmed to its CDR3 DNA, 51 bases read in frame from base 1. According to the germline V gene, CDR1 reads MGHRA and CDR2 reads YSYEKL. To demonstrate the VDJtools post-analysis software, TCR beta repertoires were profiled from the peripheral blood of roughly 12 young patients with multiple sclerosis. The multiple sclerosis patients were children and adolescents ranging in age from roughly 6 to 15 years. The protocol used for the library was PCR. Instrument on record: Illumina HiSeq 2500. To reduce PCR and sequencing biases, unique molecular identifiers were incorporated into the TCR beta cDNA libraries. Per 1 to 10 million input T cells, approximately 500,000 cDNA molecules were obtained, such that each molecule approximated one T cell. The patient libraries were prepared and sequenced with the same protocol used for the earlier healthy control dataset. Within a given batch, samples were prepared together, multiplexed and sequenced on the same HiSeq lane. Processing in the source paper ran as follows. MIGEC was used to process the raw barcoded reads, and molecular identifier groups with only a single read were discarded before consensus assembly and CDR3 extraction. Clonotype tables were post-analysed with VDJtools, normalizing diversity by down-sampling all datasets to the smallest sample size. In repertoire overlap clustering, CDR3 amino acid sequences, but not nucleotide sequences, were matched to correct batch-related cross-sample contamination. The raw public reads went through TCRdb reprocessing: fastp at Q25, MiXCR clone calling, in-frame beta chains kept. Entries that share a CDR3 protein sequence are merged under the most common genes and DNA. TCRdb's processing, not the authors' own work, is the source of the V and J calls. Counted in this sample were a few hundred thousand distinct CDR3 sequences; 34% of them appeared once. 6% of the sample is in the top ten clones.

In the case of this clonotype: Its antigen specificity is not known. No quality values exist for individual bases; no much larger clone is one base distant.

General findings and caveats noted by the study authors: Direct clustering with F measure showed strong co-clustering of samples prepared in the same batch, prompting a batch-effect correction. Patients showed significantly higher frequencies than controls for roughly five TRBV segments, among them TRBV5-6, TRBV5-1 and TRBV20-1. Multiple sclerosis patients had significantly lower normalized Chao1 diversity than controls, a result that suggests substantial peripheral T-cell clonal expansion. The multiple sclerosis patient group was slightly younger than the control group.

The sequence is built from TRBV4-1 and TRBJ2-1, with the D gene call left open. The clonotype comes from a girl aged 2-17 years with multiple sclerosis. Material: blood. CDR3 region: CASSQVNMGQVNHEQFF. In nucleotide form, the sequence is TGCGCCAGCAGCCAAGTAAACATGGGCCAGGTCAACCATGAGCAGTTCTTC.